Each of the 9 T cell receptor beta chains below was sequenced from the same sample in a study of T cells in localized non-small cell lung cancer. Clones were read by immunoSEQ multiplex PCR, and TCRdb kept only the in-frame ones, dropping some. Altogether 30,000 to 35,000 clones are present, about 88% being singletons, with the ten largest covering 2.5% to 3%. The specimen was peripheral blood, collected before any cancer treatment. The receptors were sampled from a female donor at least 60 years old with stage I lung adenocarcinoma.

The chain couples TRBV7-3 to TRBJ2-1, with 9 bases aligning to TRBD1. The germline gives CDR1 SGHTA, CDR2 FQGTGA. Unmatched junction bases numbered 5, after V lost 2 bases and J lost 3 bases. This CDR3 is built from 16 residues. For the CDR3, the DNA is TGTGCCAGCAGCTTACAGGGACAGGGAAACTACAATGAGCAGTTCTTC. Amino acid sequence: CASSLQGQGNYNEQFF.

The genes are TRBV7-7 and TRBJ2-5; 9 nucleotides line up with TRBD2. Germline V gene sequence: CDR1 SSHAT, CDR2 FNYEAQ (reference sequence). The CDR3 length is 15 residues. After removal of 5 bases from V and 9 bases from J, the junction contained 13 bases not matched to a gene. The CDR3 nucleotides read TGTGCCAGCAGCCCTCGGACTAGCGAGGGGGGGGCCCAGTACTTC. Protein product: CASSPRTSEGGAQYF.

The rearrangement links TRBV19 to TRBJ2-2; weak D call: TRBD2 (7 bases). This CDR3 is built from 15 residues. Per the germline V gene, CDR1 is LNHDA and CDR2 is SQIVND (reference sequence). Deletions cut 7 bases from V and 3 bases from J, with 15 bases between. In DNA, the CDR3 is TGTGCCAGTACCCTAGGGGGGGTGTACACCGGGGAGCTGTTTTTT. Translation gives CASTLGGVYTGELFF.

The chain is built from TRBV5-1 and TRBJ2-5; D is undetermined. V lost 7 bases, J lost 3 bases, and 13 bases lay in between. Looked up from germline, CDR1 is SGHRS and CDR2 is YFSETQ. This CDR3 has 13 residues. CDR3 region: CASAVAGEETQYF. For the CDR3, the DNA is TGCGCCAGCGCGGTCGCCGGAGAAGAGACCCAGTACTTC.

As regards this clone: At the DNA level, this CDR3 is encoded by other sequences in the same sample as well. The chain combines TRBV30 with TRBJ2-5; D tentatively reads TRBD1 or TRBD2 (5 bases each). Trimming took 2 bases from V and 4 from J, leaving 8 bases between them. Germline V gene data show CDR1 as GTSNPN and CDR2 as SVGIG (reference sequence). This CDR3 has 12 residues. The CDR3, as DNA: TGTGCCTGGAGTCGTGGGGGAGAGACCCAGTACTTC. Translation gives CAWSRGGETQYF. Variable domain in full (rest from reference TRBV30 and TRBJ2-5): SQTIHQWPATLVQPVGSPLSLECTVEGTSNPNLYWYRQAAGRGLQLLFYSVGIGQISSEVPQNLSASRPQDRQFILSSKKLLLSDSGFYLCAWSRGGETQYFGPGTRLLVL.

The chain joins TRBV15 to TRBJ1-4; the D is unclear. Germline values: CDR1 LNHNV, CDR2 YYDKDF (reference sequence). V was clipped by 6 bases and J by 0 bases, with 17 bases between them. CDR3 size: 17 residues. CDR3 sequence reads: CATRTENSTTTNEKLFF. In DNA form, the CDR3 reads TGTGCCACCAGAACCGAAAATTCGACAACAACTAATGAAAAACTGTTTTTT.

J is TRBJ1-5 and V is TRBV5-5; unclear D gene. In germline, CDR1 is SGHKS, CDR2 YYEKEE (reference sequence). Deletions cut 4 bases from V and 0 bases from J, with 8 bases between. The CDR3 totals 14 residues. CDR3 bases: TGTGCCAGCAGCAGGGCTTATAGCAATCAGCCCCAGCATTTT. Protein: CASSRAYSNQPQHF.

J is TRBJ2-2 and V is TRBV10-2, with D perhaps matching TRBD1 (5 bases). Trimming stripped 6 bases from V and 1 base from J, with 12 bases between. The length of the CDR3 is 15 residues. CDR1 WSHSY and CDR2 SAAADI come from the germline V gene. CDR3 protein: CASRDRQGNTGELFF. In DNA, the CDR3 is TGCGCCAGCAGAGACCGGCAGGGGAACACCGGGGAGCTGTTTTTT.

The V call is TRBV10-3, the J call TRBJ2-7; D not certain. The length of the CDR3 is 13 residues. The germline V gene encodes CDR1 ENHRY and CDR2 SYGVKD. Trimming removed 0 bases from V and 3 bases from J, with 6 bases in between. The CDR3 is CAISESPVYEQYF. The CDR3 DNA is TGTGCCATCAGTGAGTCGCCAGTCTACGAGCAGTACTTC.